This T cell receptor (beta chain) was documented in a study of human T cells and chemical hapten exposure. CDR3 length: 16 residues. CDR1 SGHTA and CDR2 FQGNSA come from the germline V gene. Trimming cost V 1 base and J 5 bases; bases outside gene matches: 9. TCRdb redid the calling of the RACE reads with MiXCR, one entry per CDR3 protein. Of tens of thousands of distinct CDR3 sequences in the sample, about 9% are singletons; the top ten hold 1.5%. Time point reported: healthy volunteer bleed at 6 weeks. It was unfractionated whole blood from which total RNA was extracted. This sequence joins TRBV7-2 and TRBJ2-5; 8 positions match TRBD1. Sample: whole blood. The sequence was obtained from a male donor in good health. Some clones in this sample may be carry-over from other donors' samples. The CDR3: CASSLEVQGAWETQYF. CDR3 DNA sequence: TGTGCCAGCAGCTTAGAGGTCCAGGGGGCTTGGGAGACCCAGTACTTC.